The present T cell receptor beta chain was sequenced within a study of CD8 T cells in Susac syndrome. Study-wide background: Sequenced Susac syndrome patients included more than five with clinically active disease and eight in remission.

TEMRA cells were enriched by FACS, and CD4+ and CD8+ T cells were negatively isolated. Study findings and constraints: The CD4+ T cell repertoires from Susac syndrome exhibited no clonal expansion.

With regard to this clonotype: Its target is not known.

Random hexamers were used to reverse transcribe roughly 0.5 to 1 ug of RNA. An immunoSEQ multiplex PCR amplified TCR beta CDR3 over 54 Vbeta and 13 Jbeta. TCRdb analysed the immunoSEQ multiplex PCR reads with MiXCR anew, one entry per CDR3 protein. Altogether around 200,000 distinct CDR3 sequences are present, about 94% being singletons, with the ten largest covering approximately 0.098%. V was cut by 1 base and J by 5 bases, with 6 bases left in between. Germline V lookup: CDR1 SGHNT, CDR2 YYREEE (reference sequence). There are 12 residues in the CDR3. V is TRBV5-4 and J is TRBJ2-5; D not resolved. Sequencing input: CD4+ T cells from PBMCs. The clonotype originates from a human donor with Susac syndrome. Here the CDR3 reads CASSLPSETQYF. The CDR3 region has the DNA TGTGCCAGCAGCTTGCCCTCGGAGACCCAGTACTTC.